The T cell receptor (beta chain) under discussion was sequenced for a study of blood T cells in healthy people across ages (dated by TCRdb to between 2014 and 2016). Regarding the study in general: Template switching captured roughly one uniquely barcoded TCR beta cDNA molecule per two T cells in model experiments. Two additional independent replicas of 1 million unique cDNA reads from the same blood draw were analyzed for two donors (one aged 18 to 30 and one aged 80 or older). To avoid experimental bias, donors of different ages were randomly spread across the sequencing lanes. The donors were divided into four age groups: young (average around 16 years), middle-aged (roughly 40), aged (about 56) and long-lived (roughly 88). To track age-related changes in TCR beta repertoire diversity, the study relied on deep sequencing normalized with unique cDNA molecular identifiers. The full study reports these points: Estimates of total diversity based on one million sequenced T cells were considered lower bounds and underestimates. Because the CMV infection status of the donors was unknown, age-related changes in expanded clonotypes may potentially have been confounded. Observed TCR beta diversity per million T cells fell roughly linearly with age, and a significant reduction was already apparent by age roughly 40. Conclusive comparison of naive and antigen-experienced compartments was prevented by the profiling of bulk unsorted PBMCs. Compared with the aged group, more naive CD4+ T cells, fewer expanded clones and increased TCR diversity were shown by the long-lived group, suggesting age selection. There was a strong correlation between observed TCR beta diversity and the percentage of naive T cells measured by flow cytometry.

Library preparation employed 5' RACE. Sequencer: Illumina HiSeq 2500. The second PCR ran for about 6 to 12 cycles and used a J-beta primer mix along with a sample-barcoded 5' primer. A template-switch 5' adaptor carrying 12 random nucleotides introduced a unique molecular identifier onto each TCR beta cDNA molecule. Each sample yielded at least 2.5 million CDR3-containing paired-end reads. All of the RNA was converted into first-strand cDNA using the Mint cDNA synthesis kit, with a TRBC-specific oligonucleotide serving as the primer. Following uracil-DNA glycosylase treatment, all cDNA underwent a first 18-cycle PCR with the universal primers M1SS and BC2_uni_R. The study's own analysis went as follows. For normalization, 1 million high-quality reads were randomly selected from each sample, with every read carrying a distinct molecular identifier. Reads with shared molecular identifiers were discarded instead of being binned into consensus sequences. MiTCR, run with a Q25 quality threshold and the strictest error-elimination algorithm, handled CDR3 identification, clonotype clustering and error correction. A nonparametric unseen species model with Euler transformation was used to estimate lower-bound total TCR beta diversity. TCRdb itself trimmed the public reads at Q25 with fastp, ran MiXCR and retained productive beta chains. CDR3 protein duplicates are merged, each entry listing the most common genes and DNA. In this record, the V and J calls reflect TCRdb's handling and not the investigators' own analysis. For this sample the table gives about 1.6 million distinct CDR3 sequences, of which about 31% were detected only once. About 11% of the sample comes from the top ten.

From a lookup of the germline V gene, CDR1 and CDR2 are MNHNS and SASEGT. The CDR3 sequence holds 14 residues, the cysteine and phenylalanine included. Only the CDR3 portion is preserved as DNA: 42 bases, with reading frame beginning at the first base. Systemically healthy Caucasian individuals from Russia, 35 to 40 in total and aged about 6 to 95 years, were included as donors. Each donor gave around 9.9 milliliters of peripheral blood, collected into EDTA-treated Vacutainer tubes. Ficoll-Paque density-gradient centrifugation was used to isolate PBMCs, with at least 6.5 million obtained per sample. Total RNA was extracted from PBMCs with Trizol reagent, with at least 5 micrograms obtained per sample. For every donor, an aliquot of PBMCs went through flow cytometry to measure the percentages of naive CD45RAhigh/CD27high T cells. With regard to this clonotype: The antigen it binds to is not known. No much larger clone exists at a distance of one base, and base qualities are not known.

The chain joins TRBV6-1 to TRBJ2-5, and possibly TRBD1, on 6 matching bases. The J call may be faulty, since TRBJ2-7 better matches the DNA end. Material: blood. This sequence originates from a woman aged 25 to 39 in good health. The base sequence is TGTGCCAGCAGGGCCAGGACAGTTGACTACGAGCAGTACTTC. This encodes CASRARTVDYEQYF.